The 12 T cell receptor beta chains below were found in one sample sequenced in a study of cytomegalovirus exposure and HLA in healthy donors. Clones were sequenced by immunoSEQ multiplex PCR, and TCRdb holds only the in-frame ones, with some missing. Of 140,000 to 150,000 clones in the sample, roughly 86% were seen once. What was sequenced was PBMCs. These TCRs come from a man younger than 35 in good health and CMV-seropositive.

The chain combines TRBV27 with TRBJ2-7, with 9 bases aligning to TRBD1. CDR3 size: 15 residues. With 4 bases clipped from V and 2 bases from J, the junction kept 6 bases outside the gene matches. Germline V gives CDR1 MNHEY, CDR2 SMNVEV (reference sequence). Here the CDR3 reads CASSSGQGQAYEQYF. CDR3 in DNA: TGTGCCAGCAGTTCCGGACAGGGGCAAGCCTACGAGCAGTACTTC.

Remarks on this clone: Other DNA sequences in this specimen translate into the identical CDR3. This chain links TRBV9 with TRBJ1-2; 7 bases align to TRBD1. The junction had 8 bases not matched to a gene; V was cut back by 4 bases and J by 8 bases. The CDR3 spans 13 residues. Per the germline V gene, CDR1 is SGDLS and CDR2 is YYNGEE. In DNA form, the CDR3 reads TGTGCCAGCAGCCCCGACAGGGTGGGAGGCTACACCTTC. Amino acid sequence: CASSPDRVGGYTF.

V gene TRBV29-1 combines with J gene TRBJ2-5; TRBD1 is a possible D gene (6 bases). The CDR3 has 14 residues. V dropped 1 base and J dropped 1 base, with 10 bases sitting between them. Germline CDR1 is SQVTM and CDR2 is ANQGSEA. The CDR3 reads CSVEGGTSQETQYF. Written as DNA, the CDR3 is TGCAGCGTTGAAGGTGGGACAAGCCAAGAGACCCAGTACTTC. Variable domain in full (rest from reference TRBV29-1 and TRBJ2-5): SAVISQKPSRDICQRGTSLTIQCQVDSQVTMMFWYRQQPGQSLTLIATANQGSEATYESGFVIDKFPISRPNLTFSTLTVSNMSPEDSSIYLCSVEGGTSQETQYFGPGTRLLVL.

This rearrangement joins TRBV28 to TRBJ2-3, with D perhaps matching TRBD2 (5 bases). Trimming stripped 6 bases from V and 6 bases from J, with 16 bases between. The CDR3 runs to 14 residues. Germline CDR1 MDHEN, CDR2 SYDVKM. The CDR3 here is CASRGRVRMDTQYF. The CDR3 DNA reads TGTGCCAGCAGGGGGAGAGTTAGAATGGATACGCAGTATTTT.

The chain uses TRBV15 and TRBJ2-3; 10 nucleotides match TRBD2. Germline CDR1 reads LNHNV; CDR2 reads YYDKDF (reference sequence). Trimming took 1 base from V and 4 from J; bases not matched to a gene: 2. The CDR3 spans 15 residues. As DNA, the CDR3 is TGTGCCACCAGCAGAGCTAGCGGGGGTGCAGATACGCAGTATTTT. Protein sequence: CATSRASGGADTQYF.

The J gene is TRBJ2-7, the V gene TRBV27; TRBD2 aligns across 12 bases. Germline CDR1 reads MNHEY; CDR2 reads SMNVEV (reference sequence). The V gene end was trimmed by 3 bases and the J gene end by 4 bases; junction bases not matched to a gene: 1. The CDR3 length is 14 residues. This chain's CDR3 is CASSFTSGGYEQYF. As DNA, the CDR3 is TGTGCCAGCAGTTTTACTAGCGGGGGGTACGAGCAGTACTTC.

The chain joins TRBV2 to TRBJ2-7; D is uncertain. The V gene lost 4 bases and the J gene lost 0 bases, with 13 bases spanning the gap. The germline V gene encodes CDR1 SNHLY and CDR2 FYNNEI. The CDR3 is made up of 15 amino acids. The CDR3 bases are TGTGCCAGCAGTGCCAGCGCGGTGAGCTCCTACGAGCAGTACTTC. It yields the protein CASSASAVSSYEQYF.

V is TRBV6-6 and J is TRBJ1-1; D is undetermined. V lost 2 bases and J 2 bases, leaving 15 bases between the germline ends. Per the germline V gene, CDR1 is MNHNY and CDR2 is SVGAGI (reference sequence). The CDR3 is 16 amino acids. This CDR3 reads CASSYERLQPNTEAFF. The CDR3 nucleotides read TGTGCCAGCAGTTACGAGAGACTGCAGCCCAACACTGAAGCTTTCTTT.

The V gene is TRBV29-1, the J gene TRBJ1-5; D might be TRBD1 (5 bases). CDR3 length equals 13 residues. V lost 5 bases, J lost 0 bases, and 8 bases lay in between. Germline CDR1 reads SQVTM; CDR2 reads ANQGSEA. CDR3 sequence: CSVRQNSNQPQHF. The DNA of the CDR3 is TGCAGCGTTCGACAGAATAGCAATCAGCCCCAGCATTTT.

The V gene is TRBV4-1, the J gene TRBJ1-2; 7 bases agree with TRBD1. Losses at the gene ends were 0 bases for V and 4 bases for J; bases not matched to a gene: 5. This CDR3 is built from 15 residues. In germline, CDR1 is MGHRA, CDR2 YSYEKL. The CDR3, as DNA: TGCGCCAGCAGCCAAGATTGGACAGGTACCTATGGCTACACCTTC. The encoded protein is CASSQDWTGTYGYTF.

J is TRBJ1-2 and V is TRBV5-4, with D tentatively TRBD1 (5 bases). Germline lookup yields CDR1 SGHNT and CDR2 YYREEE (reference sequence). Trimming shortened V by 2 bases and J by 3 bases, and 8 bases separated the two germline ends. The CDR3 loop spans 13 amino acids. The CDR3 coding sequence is TGTGCCAGCAGCTTAGGGGTTGACTATGGCTACACCTTC. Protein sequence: CASSLGVDYGYTF.

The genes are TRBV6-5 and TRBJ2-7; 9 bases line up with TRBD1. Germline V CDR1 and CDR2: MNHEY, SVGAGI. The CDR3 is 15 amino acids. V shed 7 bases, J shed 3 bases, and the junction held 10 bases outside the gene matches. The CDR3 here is CASTGVGQGDYEQYF. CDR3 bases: TGTGCCAGCACCGGGGTGGGACAGGGTGACTACGAGCAGTACTTC.